This T cell receptor (beta chain) was recovered during a study of blood T cell repertoires in COVID-19. Study-level information: There were acute and convalescent COVID-19 samples, and they came from the United States, Italy and Spain. T cells, B-cell-depleted T cells, or PBMCs provided the cDNA or gDNA that served as material.

The table lists this clone with a few counts. Original processing notes: Reference gene primer amplification in the assay estimated nucleated cell counts. Sequencing was performed with immunoSEQ multiplex PCR; in TCRdb, only in-frame clones are kept and a portion is missing. The V and J calls and clone size are taken from that table; D and trimming were inferred from the DNA. The table includes over 150,000 clones, over 70% detected once. Trimming at V came to 1 base and at J to 0 bases, leaving 5 bases not matched to a gene. This CDR3 has 18 amino acids. Germline assignment: CDR1 LGHDT and CDR2 YNNKEL (reference sequence).

This receptor was taken from a woman in her 70s who had recovered from COVID-19. The sequenced sample was peripheral blood. The chain employs TRBV3-1 (or the pseudogene TRBV3-2) and TRBJ2-6; 8 bases fit TRBD2. The CDR3 coding sequence is TGTGCCAGCAGCCAAGTGGCCAGCGGGGGCTCTGGGGCCAACGTCCTGACTTTC. It yields the protein CASSQVASGGSGANVLTF.